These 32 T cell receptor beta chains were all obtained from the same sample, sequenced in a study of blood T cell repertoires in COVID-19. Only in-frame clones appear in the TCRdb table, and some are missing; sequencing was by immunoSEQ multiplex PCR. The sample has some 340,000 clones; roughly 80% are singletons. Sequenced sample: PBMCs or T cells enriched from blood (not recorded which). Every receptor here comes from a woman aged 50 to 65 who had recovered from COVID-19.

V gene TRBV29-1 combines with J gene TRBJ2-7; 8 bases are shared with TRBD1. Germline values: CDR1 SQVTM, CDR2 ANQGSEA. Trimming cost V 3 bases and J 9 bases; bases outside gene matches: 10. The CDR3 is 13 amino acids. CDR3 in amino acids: CSVEGQVLGLQYF. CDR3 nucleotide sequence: TGCAGCGTTGAGGGACAGGTGCTTGGTTTGCAGTACTTC.

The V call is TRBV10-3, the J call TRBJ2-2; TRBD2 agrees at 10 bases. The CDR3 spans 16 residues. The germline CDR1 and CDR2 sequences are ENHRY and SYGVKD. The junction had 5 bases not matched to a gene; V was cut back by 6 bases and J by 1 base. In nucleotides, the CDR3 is TGTGCCATCAGACATACTAGCGGGGTGAACACCGGGGAGCTGTTTTTT. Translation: CAIRHTSGVNTGELFF.

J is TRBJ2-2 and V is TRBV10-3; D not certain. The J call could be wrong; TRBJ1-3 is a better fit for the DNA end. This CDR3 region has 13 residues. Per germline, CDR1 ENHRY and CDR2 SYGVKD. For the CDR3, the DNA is TGTGCCATCAGTGTAGGGAGCGGGGACACCATATATTTT. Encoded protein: CAISVGSGDTIYF.

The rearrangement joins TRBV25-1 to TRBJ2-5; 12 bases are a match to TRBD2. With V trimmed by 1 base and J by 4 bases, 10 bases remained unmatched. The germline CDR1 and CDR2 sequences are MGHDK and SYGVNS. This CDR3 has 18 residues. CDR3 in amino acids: CASSEFGLAGGGRETQYF. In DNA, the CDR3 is TGTGCCAGCAGTGAATTCGGTCTAGCGGGAGGGGGGAGAGAGACCCAGTACTTC.

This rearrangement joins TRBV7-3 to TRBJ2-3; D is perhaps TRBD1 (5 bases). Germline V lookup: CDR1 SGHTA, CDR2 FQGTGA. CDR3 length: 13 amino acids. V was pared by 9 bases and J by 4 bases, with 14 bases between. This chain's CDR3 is CARKQGKADTQYF. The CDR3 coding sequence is TGTGCCAGAAAGCAGGGTAAGGCAGATACGCAGTATTTT.

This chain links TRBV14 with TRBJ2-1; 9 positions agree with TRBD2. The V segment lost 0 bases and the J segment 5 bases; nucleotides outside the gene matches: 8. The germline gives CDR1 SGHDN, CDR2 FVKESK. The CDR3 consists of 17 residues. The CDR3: CASSQDRWRLADNEQFF. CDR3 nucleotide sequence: TGTGCCAGCAGCCAAGACCGGTGGAGACTAGCGGACAATGAGCAGTTCTTC.

The DNA for the CDR3 is TGTGCCAGCAGCCCGCCGGCGTGGGCCTCTGGAAACACCATATATTTT. Its translation is CASSPPAWASGNTIYF. The gene calls are TRBV11-2 and TRBJ1-3; D not certain. V gave up 5 bases and J gave up 0 bases, with 14 bases separating them. The germline V gene has CDR1 SGHAT and CDR2 FQNNGV. This CDR3 has 16 residues. Looking up the rest from reference TRBV11-2 and TRBJ1-3 gives the full variable domain: EAGVAQSPRYKIIEKRQSVAFWCNPISGHATLYWYQQILGQGPKLLIQFQNNGVVDDSQLPKDRFSAERLKGVDSTLKIQPAKLEDSAVYLCASSPPAWASGNTIYFGEGSWLTVV.

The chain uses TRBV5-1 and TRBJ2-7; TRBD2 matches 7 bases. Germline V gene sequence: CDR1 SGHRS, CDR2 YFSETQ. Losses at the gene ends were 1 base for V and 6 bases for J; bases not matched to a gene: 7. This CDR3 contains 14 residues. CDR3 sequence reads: CASSLWGRASEQYF. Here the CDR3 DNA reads TGCGCCAGCAGCTTGTGGGGGAGGGCCTCCGAGCAGTACTTC.

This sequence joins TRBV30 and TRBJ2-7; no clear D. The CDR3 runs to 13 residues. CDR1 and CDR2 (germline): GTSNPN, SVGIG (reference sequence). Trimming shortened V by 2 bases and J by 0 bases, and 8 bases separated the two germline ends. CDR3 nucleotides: TGTGCCTGGAGTCGGTCCCCCTCCTACGAGCAGTACTTC. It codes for CAWSRSPSYEQYF.

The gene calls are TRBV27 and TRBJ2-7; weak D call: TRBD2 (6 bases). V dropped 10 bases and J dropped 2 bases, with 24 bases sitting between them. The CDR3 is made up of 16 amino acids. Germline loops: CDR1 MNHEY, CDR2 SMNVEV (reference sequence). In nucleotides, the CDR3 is TGTGCCACAAAGCTCTCCCAGGAGGGCTTAACCTACGAGCAGTACTTC. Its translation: CATKLSQEGLTYEQYF.

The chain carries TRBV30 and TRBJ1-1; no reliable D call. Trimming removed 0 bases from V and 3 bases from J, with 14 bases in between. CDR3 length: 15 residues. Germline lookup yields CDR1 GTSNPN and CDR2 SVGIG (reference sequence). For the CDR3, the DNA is TGTGCCTGGAGTGTATGGTCACCTAGTCACACTGAAGCTTTCTTT. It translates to CAWSVWSPSHTEAFF.

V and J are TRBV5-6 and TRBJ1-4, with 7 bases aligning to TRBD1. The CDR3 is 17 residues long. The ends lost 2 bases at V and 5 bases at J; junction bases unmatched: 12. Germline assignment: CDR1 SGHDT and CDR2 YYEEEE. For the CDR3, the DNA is TGTGCCAGCAGCTTCGGCCAGGGGGTGTCCGTGAATGAAAAACTGTTTTTT. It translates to CASSFGQGVSVNEKLFF.

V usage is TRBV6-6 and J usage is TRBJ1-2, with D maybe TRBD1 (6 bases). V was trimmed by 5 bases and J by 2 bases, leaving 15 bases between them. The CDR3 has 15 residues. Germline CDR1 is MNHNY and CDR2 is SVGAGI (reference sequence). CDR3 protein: CASSHGQNSNYGYTF. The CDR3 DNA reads TGTGCCAGCAGTCATGGACAGAATTCCAACTATGGCTACACCTTC.

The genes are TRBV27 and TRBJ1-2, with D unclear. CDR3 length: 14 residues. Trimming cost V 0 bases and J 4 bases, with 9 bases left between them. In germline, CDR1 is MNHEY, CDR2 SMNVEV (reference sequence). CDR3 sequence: CASSLSAGIYGYTF. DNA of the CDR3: TGTGCCAGCAGTTTATCGGCCGGGATCTATGGCTACACCTTC.

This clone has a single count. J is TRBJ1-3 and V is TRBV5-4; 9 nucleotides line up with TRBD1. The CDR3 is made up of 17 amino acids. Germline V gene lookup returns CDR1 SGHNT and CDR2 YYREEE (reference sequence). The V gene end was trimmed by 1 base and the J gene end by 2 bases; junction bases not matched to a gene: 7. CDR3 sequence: CASSLPGTGLTGNTIYF. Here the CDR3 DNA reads TGTGCCAGCAGCTTGCCAGGGACAGGGCTCACTGGAAACACCATATATTTT.

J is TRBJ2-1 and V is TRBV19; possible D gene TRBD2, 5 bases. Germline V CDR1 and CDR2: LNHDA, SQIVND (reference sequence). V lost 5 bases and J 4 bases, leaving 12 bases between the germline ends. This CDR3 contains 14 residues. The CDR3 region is CASSPTRRYNEQFF. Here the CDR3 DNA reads TGTGCCAGTAGTCCCACTAGGCGGTACAATGAGCAGTTCTTC.

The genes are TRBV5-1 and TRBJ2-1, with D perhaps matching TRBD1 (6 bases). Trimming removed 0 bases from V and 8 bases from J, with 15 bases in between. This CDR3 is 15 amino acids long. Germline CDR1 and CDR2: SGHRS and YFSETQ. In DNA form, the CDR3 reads TGCGCCAGCAGCTTGGCATCGAACAGGGTGGATGAGCAGTTCTTC. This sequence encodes CASSLASNRVDEQFF.

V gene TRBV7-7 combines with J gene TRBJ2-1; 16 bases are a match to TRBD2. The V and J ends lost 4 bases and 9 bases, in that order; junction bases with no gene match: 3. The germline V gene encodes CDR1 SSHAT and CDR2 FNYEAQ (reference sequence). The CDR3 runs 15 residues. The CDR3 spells CASSSGLAGGVEQFF. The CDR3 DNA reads TGTGCCAGCAGCTCGGGACTAGCGGGAGGGGTTGAGCAGTTCTTC.

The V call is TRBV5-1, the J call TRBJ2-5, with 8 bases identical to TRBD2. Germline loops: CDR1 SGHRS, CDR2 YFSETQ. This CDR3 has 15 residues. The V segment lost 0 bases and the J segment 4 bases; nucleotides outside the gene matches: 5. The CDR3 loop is CASSLGGGPGETQYF. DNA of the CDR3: TGCGCCAGCAGCTTGGGCGGGGGGCCGGGAGAGACCCAGTACTTC.

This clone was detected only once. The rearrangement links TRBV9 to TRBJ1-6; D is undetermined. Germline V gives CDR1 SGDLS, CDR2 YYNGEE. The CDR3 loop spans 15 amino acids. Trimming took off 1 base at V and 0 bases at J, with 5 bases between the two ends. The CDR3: CASSVLSSYNSPLHF. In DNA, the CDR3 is TGTGCCAGCAGCGTACTCAGCTCCTATAATTCACCCCTCCACTTT. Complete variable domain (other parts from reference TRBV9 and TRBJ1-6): DSGVTQTPKHLITATGQRVTLRCSPRSGDLSVYWYQQSLDQGLQFLIQYYNGEERAKGNILERFSAQQFPDLHSELNLSSLELGDSALYFCASSVLSSYNSPLHFGNGTRLTVT.

The CDR3 here is CASSFPAAGTDTQYF. The CDR3 nucleotides are TGTGCCAGCAGCTTTCCTGCTGCGGGCACAGATACGCAGTATTTT. The rearrangement joins TRBV7-2 to TRBJ2-3; D is unclear. CDR1 is SGHTA, CDR2 FQGNSA, per germline. The CDR3 totals 15 residues. V was shortened by 3 bases and J by 1 base, with 11 bases between the two germline ends. Variable domain in full (rest from reference TRBV7-2 and TRBJ2-3): GAGVSQSPSNKVTEKGKDVELRCDPISGHTALYWYRQSLGQGLEFLIYFQGNSAPDKSGLPSDRFSAERTGGSVSTLTIQRTQQEDSAVYLCASSFPAAGTDTQYFGPGTRLTVL.

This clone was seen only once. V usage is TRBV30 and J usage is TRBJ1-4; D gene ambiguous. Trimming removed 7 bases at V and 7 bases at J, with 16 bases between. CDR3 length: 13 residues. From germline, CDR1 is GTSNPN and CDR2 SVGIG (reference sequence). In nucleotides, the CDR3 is TGTGCCTTCCACTCCCCCCCGGGTGAAAAACTGTTTTTT. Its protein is CAFHSPPGEKLFF.

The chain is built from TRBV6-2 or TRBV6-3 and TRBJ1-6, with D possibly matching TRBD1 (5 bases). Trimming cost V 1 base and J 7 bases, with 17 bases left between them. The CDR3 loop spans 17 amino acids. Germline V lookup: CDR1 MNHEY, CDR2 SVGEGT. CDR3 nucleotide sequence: TGTGCCAGCAGTTACTTTCCGTCTCAGGGCGTGAATTCACCCCTCCACTTT. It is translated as CASSYFPSQGVNSPLHF.

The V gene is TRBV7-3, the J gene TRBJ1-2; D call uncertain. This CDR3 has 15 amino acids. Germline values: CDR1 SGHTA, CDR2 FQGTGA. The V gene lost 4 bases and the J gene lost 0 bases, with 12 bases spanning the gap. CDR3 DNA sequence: TGTGCCAGCAGCTCCTTTAGCGGCTCTAACTATGGCTACACCTTC. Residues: CASSSFSGSNYGYTF.

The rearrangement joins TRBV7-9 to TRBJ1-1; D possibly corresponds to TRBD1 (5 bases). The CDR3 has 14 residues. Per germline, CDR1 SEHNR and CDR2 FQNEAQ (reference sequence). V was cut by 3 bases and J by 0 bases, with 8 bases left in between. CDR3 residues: CASSLGLLNTEAFF. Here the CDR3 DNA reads TGTGCCAGCAGCTTGGGACTGTTGAACACTGAAGCTTTCTTT.

DNA of the CDR3: TGTGCCAGCAGCCCACAGGTTAGCAATCAGCCCCAGCATTTT. The encoded protein is CASSPQVSNQPQHF. This sequence joins TRBV7-2 and TRBJ1-5, with D possibly being TRBD1 (5 bases). V lost 5 bases to trimming and J lost 0 bases, with 8 bases between them. This CDR3 has 14 residues. Germline values: CDR1 SGHTA, CDR2 FQGNSA.

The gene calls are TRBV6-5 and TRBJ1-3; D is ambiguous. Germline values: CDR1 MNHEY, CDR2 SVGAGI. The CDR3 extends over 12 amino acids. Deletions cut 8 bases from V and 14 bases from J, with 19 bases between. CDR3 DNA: TGTGCCAGCGGACCCCGGGATCCCCCCTTATATTTT. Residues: CASGPRDPPLYF.

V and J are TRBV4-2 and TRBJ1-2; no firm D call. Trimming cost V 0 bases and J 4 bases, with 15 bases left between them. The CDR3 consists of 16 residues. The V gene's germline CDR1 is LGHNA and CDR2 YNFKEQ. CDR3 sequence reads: CASSQDPGDGGYGYTF. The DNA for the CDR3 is TGTGCCAGCAGCCAAGATCCGGGCGACGGAGGCTATGGCTACACCTTC.

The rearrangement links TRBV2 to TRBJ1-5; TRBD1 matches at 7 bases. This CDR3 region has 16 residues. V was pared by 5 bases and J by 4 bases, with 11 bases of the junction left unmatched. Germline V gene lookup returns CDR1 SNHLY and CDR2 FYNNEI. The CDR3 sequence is CASSFRQGGGNQPQHF. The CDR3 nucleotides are TGTGCCAGCAGTTTCCGACAGGGCGGGGGGAATCAGCCCCAGCATTTT.

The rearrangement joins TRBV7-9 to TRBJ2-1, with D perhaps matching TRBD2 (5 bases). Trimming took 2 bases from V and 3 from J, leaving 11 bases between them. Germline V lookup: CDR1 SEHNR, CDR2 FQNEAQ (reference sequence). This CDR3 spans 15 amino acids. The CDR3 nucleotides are TGTGCCAGCAGCTTACTCGGGATAAACTACAATGAGCAGTTCTTC. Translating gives CASSLLGINYNEQFF. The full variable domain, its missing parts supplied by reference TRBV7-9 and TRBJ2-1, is DTGVSQNPRHKITKRGQNVTFRCDPISEHNRLYWYRQTLGQGPEFLTYFQNEAQLEKSRLLSDRFSAERPKGSFSTLEIQRTEQGDSAMYLCASSLLGINYNEQFFGPGTRLTVL.

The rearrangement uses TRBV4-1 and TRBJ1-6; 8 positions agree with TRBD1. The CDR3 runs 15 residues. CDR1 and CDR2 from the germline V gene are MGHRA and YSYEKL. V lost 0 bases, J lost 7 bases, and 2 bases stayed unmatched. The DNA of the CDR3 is TGCGCCAGCAGCCAAGAGAACAGGGGGAATTCACCCCTCCACTTT. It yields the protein CASSQENRGNSPLHF.

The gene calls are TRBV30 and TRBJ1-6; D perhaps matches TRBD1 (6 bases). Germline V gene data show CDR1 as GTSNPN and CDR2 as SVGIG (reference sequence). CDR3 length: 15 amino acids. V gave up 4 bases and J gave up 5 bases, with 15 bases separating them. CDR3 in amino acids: CAWTGEQGNNSPLHF. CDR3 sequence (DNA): TGTGCCTGGACGGGTGAACAGGGTAATAATTCACCCCTCCACTTT.